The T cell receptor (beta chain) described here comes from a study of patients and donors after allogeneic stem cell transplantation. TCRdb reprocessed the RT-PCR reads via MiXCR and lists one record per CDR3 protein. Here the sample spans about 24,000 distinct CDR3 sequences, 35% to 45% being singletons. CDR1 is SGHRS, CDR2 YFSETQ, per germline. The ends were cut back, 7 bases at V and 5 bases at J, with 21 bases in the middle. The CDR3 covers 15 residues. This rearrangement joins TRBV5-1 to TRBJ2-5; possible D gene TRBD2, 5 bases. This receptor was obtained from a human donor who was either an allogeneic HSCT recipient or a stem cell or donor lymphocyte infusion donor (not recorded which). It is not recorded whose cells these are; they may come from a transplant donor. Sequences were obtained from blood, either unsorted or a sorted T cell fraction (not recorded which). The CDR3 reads CASRSGSKIEETQYF. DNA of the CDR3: TGCGCCAGCCGGTCGGGATCTAAAATTGAGGAGACCCAGTACTTC.